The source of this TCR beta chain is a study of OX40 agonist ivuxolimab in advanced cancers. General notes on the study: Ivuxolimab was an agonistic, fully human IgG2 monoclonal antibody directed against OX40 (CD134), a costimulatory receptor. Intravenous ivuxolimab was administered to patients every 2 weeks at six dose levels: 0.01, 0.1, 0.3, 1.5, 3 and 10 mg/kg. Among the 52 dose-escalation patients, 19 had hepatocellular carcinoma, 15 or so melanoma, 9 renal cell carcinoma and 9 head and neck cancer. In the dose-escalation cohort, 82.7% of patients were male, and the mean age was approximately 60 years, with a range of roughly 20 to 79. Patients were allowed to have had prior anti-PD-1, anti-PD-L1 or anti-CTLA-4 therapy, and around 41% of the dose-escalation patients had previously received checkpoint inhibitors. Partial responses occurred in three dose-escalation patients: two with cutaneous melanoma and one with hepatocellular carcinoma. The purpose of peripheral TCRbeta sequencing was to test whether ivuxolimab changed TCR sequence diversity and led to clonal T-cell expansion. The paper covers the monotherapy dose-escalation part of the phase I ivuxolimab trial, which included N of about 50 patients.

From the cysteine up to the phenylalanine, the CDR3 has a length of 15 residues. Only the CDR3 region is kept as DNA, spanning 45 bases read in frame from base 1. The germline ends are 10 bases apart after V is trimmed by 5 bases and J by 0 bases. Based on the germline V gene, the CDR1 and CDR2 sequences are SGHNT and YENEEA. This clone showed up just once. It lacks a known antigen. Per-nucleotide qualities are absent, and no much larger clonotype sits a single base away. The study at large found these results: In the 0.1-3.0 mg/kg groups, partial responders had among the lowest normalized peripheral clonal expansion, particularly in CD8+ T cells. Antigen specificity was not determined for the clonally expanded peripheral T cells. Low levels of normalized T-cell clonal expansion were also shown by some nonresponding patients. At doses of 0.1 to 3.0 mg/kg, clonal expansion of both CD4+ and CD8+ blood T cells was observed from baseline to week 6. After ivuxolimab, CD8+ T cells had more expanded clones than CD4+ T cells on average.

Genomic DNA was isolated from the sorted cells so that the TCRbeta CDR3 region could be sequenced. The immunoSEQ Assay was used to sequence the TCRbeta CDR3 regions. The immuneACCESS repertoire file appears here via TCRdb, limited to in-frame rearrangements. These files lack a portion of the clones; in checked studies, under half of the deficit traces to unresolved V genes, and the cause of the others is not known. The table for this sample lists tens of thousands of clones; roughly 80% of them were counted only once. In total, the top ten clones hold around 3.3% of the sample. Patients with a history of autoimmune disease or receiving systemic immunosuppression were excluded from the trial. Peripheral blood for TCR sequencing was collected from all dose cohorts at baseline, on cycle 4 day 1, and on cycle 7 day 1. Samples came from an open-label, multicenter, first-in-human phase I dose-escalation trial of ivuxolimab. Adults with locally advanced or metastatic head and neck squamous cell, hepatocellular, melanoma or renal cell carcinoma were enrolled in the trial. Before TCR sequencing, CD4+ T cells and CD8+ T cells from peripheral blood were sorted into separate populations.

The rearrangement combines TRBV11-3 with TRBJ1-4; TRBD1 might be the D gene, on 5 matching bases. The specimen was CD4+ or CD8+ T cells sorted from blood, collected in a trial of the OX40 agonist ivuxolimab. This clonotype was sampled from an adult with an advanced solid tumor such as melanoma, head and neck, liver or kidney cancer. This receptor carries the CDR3 CASSGGFATNEKLFF. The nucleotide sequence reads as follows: TGTGCCAGCAGCGGGGGGTTTGCAACTAATGAAAAACTGTTTTTT. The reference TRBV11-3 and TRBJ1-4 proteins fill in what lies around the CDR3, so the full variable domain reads EAGVVQSPRYKIIEKKQPVAFWCNPISGHNTLYWYLQNLGQGPELLIRYENEEAVDDSQLPKDRFSAERLKGVDSTLKIQPAELGDSAVYLCASSGGFATNEKLFFGSGTQLSVL.